Below, 8 T cell receptor beta chains from the same sample are listed, as sequenced in a study of cytomegalovirus exposure and HLA in healthy donors. PCR was performed using 60 Vbeta and 13 Jbeta primers. The table came from immunoSEQ multiplex PCR; TCRdb's copy has only in-frame clones and leaves some out. This sample yields hundreds of thousands of clones, of which less than 85% are seen a single time; 0.6% to 0.65% belongs to the top ten. Material for sequencing was PBMCs. All receptors derive from a man younger than 30 in good health and CMV-seronegative.

The genes are TRBV12-5 and TRBJ1-5; D possibly corresponds to TRBD1 (5 bases). The CDR3 extends over 13 amino acids. Trimming took off 2 bases at V and 7 bases at J, with 9 bases between the two ends. Germline V gene sequence: CDR1 LGHNT, CDR2 FRNRAP. As DNA, the CDR3 is TGTGCTAGTGGTTTGTCCTCAGGGCAGCCCCAGCATTTT. This encodes CASGLSSGQPQHF.

This clone was seen more than once but under ten times. The genes are TRBV21-1 and TRBJ2-7; TRBD1, the table's D call, lacks a check against the DNA. TRBV21-1 represents a pseudogene. The CDR3 contains 20 residues. The CDR3 DNA is TGTGCCAGCAGCAAATTTCCCTACTATCCCGGGACAGAATTCTCCTACGAGCAGTACTTC. This gives the protein CASSKFPYYPGTEFSYEQYF.

The CDR3 is CASSQRQGASYEQYF. The CDR3 DNA follows: TGTGCCAGCAGCCAGCGACAGGGGGCCTCCTACGAGCAGTACTTC. The gene calls are TRBV14 and TRBJ2-7, with TRBD1 matching over 10 bases. Germline CDR1 and CDR2: SGHDN and FVKESK. V lost 3 bases to trimming and J lost 0 bases; unmatched junction nucleotides: 2. CDR3 length equals 15 residues.

A few counts support this clone. The V call is TRBV2, the J call TRBJ1-4; D unresolved. There are 14 residues in the CDR3. The V and J ends lost 4 bases and 7 bases respectively, with 13 bases between them. Germline values: CDR1 SNHLY, CDR2 FYNNEI. The CDR3: CASSAKEFFEKLFF. The DNA for the CDR3 is TGTGCCAGCAGTGCCAAAGAGTTTTTTGAAAAACTGTTTTTT.

This sequence joins TRBV7-9 and TRBJ1-1; D unresolved. This CDR3 is 14 amino acids long. V lost 5 bases to trimming and J lost 5 bases, with 15 bases between them. Germline CDR1 SEHNR, CDR2 FQNEAQ (reference sequence). CDR3 sequence reads: CASSPPRGGTEAFF. CDR3 bases: TGTGCCAGCAGCCCTCCCCGGGGTGGAACTGAAGCTTTCTTT.

This clone was seen a few times. The rearrangement uses TRBV2 and TRBJ1-2, with D tentatively TRBD1 (5 bases). The V and J ends lost 7 bases and 5 bases respectively, with 14 bases between them. In germline, CDR1 is SNHLY, CDR2 FYNNEI. This CDR3 spans 13 amino acids. The CDR3 DNA follows: TGTGCCAGCACGGGGGGTGTGGGGTATGGCTACACCTTC. This gives the protein CASTGGVGYGYTF.

The chain couples TRBV28 to TRBJ2-1; D unresolved. The CDR3 has 12 amino acids. The germline CDR1 and CDR2 sequences are MDHEN and SYDVKM. Trimming took off 6 bases at V and 11 bases at J, with 14 bases between the two ends. CDR3 protein: CASSIPLSKQFF. The CDR3 DNA reads TGTGCCAGCAGCATCCCTCTGTCTAAGCAGTTCTTC.

The rearrangement uses TRBV10-3 and TRBJ2-7, with D perhaps TRBD1 (5 bases). Germline-derived CDR1 and CDR2 are ENHRY and SYGVKD. V lost 6 bases, J lost 5 bases, and 14 bases lay in between. CDR3 size: 13 residues. In DNA form, the CDR3 reads TGTGCCATCAGCCGGACACAAAGGGACGAGCAGTACTTC. Translation: CAISRTQRDEQYF.